The 5 T cell receptor beta chains presented below share a single source sample, sequenced in a study of T cells after yellow fever vaccination. TCRdb recomputed calls from the 5' RACE reads with MiXCR, one row per CDR3 protein. The data contain 600,000 to 750,000 distinct CDR3 sequences, 9% to 15% of them singletons. The sequencing used PBMCs, collected on the day of the yellow fever booster vaccination. The receptors were gathered from a man between 25 and 39 years old who received the YFV17D yellow fever vaccine.

This clonotype appeared a few times. The J gene is TRBJ2-2, the V gene TRBV7-6; possible D gene TRBD2, 5 bases. V was trimmed by 1 base and J by 6 bases, leaving 12 bases between them. This CDR3 contains 15 residues. Germline CDR1 and CDR2: SGHVS and FNYEAQ. The CDR3 region is CASSLGTQRAGELFF. CDR3 in DNA: TGTGCCAGCAGCTTAGGGACTCAAAGGGCCGGGGAGCTGTTTTTT.

This clonotype was seen more than once but under ten times. This chain connects TRBV6-5 to TRBJ2-7, with TRBD1 identical over 9 bases. The CDR3 sequence is 15 residues long. Germline CDR1 and CDR2: MNHEY and SVGAGI. The V and J ends lost 0 bases and 2 bases, in that order; junction bases with no gene match: 2. CDR3 sequence reads: CASSYSTGGTYEQYF. The DNA for the CDR3 is TGTGCCAGCAGTTACTCGACAGGGGGGACCTACGAGCAGTACTTC.

The chain has TRBV12-3 or TRBV12-4 and TRBJ2-7; TRBD1 aligns across 9 bases. The CDR3 has 12 residues. Losses at the gene ends were 9 bases for V and 5 bases for J; bases not matched to a gene: 5. CDR3 coding DNA: TGTGCCAGTAACAGGGGGCAGGACGAGCAGTACTTC. Translated: CASNRGQDEQYF.

The chain couples TRBV10-3 to TRBJ2-7, with 7 bases that match TRBD1. V lost 6 bases and J lost 0; bases outside the gene matches: 2. The CDR3 extends over 13 amino acids. From germline, CDR1 is ENHRY and CDR2 SYGVKD. DNA of the CDR3: TGTGCCATCAGGGGGGACAGCTCCTACGAGCAGTACTTC. Its protein product is CAIRGDSSYEQYF.

The chain is built from TRBV20-1 and TRBJ2-1; 12 bases fit TRBD2. Trimming took 5 bases from V and 5 from J; bases not matched to a gene: 7. The CDR3 consists of 15 residues. Germline V gene sequence: CDR1 DFQATT, CDR2 SNEGSKA (reference sequence). The CDR3 bases are TGCAGTGCTCCCGAAGCTAGCGGGAGGGACAATGAGCAGTTCTTC. Amino acids: CSAPEASGRDNEQFF.